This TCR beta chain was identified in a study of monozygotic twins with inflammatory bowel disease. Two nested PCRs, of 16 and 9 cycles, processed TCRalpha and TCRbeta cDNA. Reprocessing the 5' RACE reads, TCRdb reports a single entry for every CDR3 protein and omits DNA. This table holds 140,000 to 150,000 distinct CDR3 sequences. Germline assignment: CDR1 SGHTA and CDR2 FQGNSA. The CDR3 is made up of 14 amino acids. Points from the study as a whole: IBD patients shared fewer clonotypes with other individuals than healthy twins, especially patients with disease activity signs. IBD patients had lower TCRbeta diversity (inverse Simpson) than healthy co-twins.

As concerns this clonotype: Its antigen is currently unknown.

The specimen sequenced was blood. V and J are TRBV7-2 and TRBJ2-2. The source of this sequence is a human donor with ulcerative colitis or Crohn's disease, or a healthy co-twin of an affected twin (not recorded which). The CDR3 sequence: CASSLVRSTGELFF.